A single sample is the source of the 2 T cell receptor beta chains below, sequenced in a study of blood T cell repertoires in COVID-19. The assay was immunoSEQ multiplex PCR, and TCRdb's table has in-frame clones only and misses some. The sample carries 180,000 or so clones, about 88% recorded once. The sequenced material came from peripheral blood. The receptors were sampled from a woman in her twenties or thirties with active or convalescent COVID-19.

This chain connects TRBV2 to TRBJ2-1, with TRBD2 matching over 10 bases. Losses at the gene ends were 7 bases for V and 2 bases for J; bases not matched to a gene: 5. The germline CDR1 and CDR2 sequences are SNHLY and FYNNEI. CDR3 length equals 15 residues. CDR3 amino acids: CASTQSGGAYNEQFF. As DNA, the CDR3 is TGTGCCAGCACTCAGAGCGGGGGGGCCTACAATGAGCAGTTCTTC.

CDR3 region: CASSLALETQYF. The CDR3 coding sequence is TGTGCCAGCAGCTTAGCCCTAGAGACCCAGTACTTC. The gene calls are TRBV7-9 and TRBJ2-5, with D uncertain. Trimming removed 0 bases at V and 4 bases at J, with 3 bases between. The V gene's germline CDR1 is SEHNR and CDR2 FQNEAQ (reference sequence). This CDR3 has 12 residues.